The 22 T cell receptor beta chains below were found in one sample sequenced in a study of OX40 agonist ivuxolimab in advanced cancers. Measured with immunoSEQ multiplex PCR; TCRdb has only the in-frame clones, and not every one. The sample lists about 69,000 clones, just over 90% seen once, with roughly 6% in the top ten. The specimen comprised CD4+ or CD8+ T cells sorted from blood, sampled in a trial of the OX40 agonist ivuxolimab. These receptors were taken from an adult with an advanced solid tumor such as melanoma, head and neck, liver or kidney cancer.

The rearrangement uses TRBV9 and TRBJ2-2; 12 bases fit TRBD2. The CDR3 has 18 amino acids. V lost 3 bases to trimming and J lost 7 bases; unmatched junction nucleotides: 13. In germline, CDR1 is SGDLS, CDR2 YYNGEE. CDR3 in amino acids: CASSDRLAGAPEGGELFF. CDR3 in DNA: TGTGCCAGCAGCGACCGACTAGCGGGGGCCCCCGAAGGCGGGGAGCTGTTTTTT. Full variable domain (missing parts from reference TRBV9 and TRBJ2-2): DSGVTQTPKHLITATGQRVTLRCSPRSGDLSVYWYQQSLDQGLQFLIQYYNGEERAKGNILERFSAQQFPDLHSELNLSSLELGDSALYFCASSDRLAGAPEGGELFFGEGSRLTVL.

The rearrangement joins TRBV20-1 to TRBJ2-7; D is undetermined. The CDR3 length is 11 residues. Germline CDR1 and CDR2: DFQATT and SNEGSKA (reference sequence). Trimming cost V 1 base and J 3 bases, with 4 bases left between them. CDR3 nucleotide sequence: TGCAGTGCTAGAGCCGGCTACGAGCAGTACTTC. It translates to CSARAGYEQYF.

This clone was detected once. The V and J genes are TRBV28 and TRBJ2-4, with D perhaps TRBD2 (5 bases). V was cut by 8 bases and J by 9 bases, with 23 bases left in between. Germline V gives CDR1 MDHEN, CDR2 SYDVKM. CDR3 length equals 15 residues. The CDR3 coding sequence is TGTGCCAGCGGGTTTTTAGAGGGCCCGGTCGGCATTCAGTACTTC. It is translated as CASGFLEGPVGIQYF.

This sequence joins TRBV9 and TRBJ1-5; D gene uncertain. Germline loops: CDR1 SGDLS, CDR2 YYNGEE. The CDR3 loop spans 14 amino acids. Between the trimmed V and J ends, which lost 3 bases and 4 bases, there was a span of 11 bases. The CDR3 nucleotides read TGTGCCAGCAGCGACAGTTTCGATAATCAGCCCCAGCATTTT. This translates into CASSDSFDNQPQHF.

V and J are TRBV19 and TRBJ2-1; unclear D gene. Germline V gives CDR1 LNHDA, CDR2 SQIVND (reference sequence). The CDR3 has 12 residues. Between the trimmed V and J ends, which lost 2 bases and 7 bases, there was a span of 6 bases. For the CDR3, the DNA is TGTGCCAGTAGTATAACGATAAATGAGCAGTTCTTC. Amino acids: CASSITINEQFF.

V usage is TRBV11-2 and J usage is TRBJ1-1, with no clear D. The CDR3 runs 15 residues. The V gene's germline CDR1 is SGHAT and CDR2 FQNNGV. Trimming shortened V by 0 bases and J by 1 base, and 9 bases separated the two germline ends. The CDR3 is CASSLEIRSNTEAFF. CDR3 coding DNA: TGTGCCAGCAGCTTAGAGATAAGATCGAACACTGAAGCTTTCTTT.

This sequence joins TRBV6-1 and TRBJ2-1; no definite D call. The germline CDR1 and CDR2 sequences are MNHNS and SASEGT. V dropped 5 bases and J dropped 10 bases, with 9 bases sitting between them. The CDR3 consists of 11 residues. CDR3 sequence (DNA): TGTGCCAGCAGTCCCCCCCCGGAGCAGTTCTTC. It yields the protein CASSPPPEQFF.

This clone came up once. V is TRBV6-5 and J is TRBJ2-5, with 8 positions matching TRBD2. V gave up 0 bases and J gave up 5 bases; unmatched junction bases: 5. The CDR3 spans 15 residues. Germline assignment: CDR1 MNHEY and CDR2 SVGAGI. The CDR3 coding sequence is TGTGCCAGCAGTTACTCACTAGCGGCCGAGGAGACCCAGTACTTC. The encoded protein is CASSYSLAAEETQYF.

The rearrangement uses TRBV7-2 and TRBJ2-3, with D maybe TRBD2 (6 bases). CDR3 length: 17 residues. V was trimmed by 3 bases and J by 5 bases, leaving 21 bases between them. In germline, CDR1 is SGHTA, CDR2 FQGNSA. CDR3 nucleotides: TGTGCCAGCAGCTTCGAATTGATAGCGTTGGGAGGAGATACGCAGTATTTT. This translates into CASSFELIALGGDTQYF.

This clone was detected a few times. This chain joins TRBV19 and TRBJ2-7; D remains unclear. Trimming pared 6 bases from V and 2 bases from J, leaving 11 bases between. This CDR3 has 13 amino acids. CDR1 is LNHDA, CDR2 SQIVND, per germline (reference sequence). CDR3 sequence reads: CASRGNSAYEQYF. The DNA for the CDR3 is TGTGCCAGTAGGGGGAATTCGGCCTACGAGCAGTACTTC. Full variable domain (remainder filled in from reference TRBV19 and TRBJ2-7): DGGITQSPKYLFRKEGQNVTLSCEQNLNHDAMYWYRQDPGQGLRLIYYSQIVNDFQKGDIAEGYSVSREKKESFPLTVTSAQKNPTAFYLCASRGNSAYEQYFGPGTRLTVT.

The rearrangement links TRBV13 to TRBJ1-5; possible D gene TRBD1, 6 bases. There are 18 residues in the CDR3. V was clipped by 1 base and J by 0 bases, with 16 bases between them. CDR1 is PRHDT, CDR2 FYEKMQ, per germline (reference sequence). The CDR3: CASSLVGNTGNSNQPQHF. CDR3 nucleotide sequence: TGTGCCAGCAGCTTAGTAGGAAATACAGGGAATAGCAATCAGCCCCAGCATTTT. The full variable domain, in which reference TRBV13 and TRBJ1-5 provide the parts outside the CDR3, is AAGVIQSPRHLIKEKRETATLKCYPIPRHDTVYWYQQGPGQDPQFLISFYEKMQSDKGSIPDRFSAQQFSDYHSELNMSSLELGDSALYFCASSLVGNTGNSNQPQHFGDGTRLSIL.

The V gene is TRBV27, the J gene TRBJ2-1, with D perhaps TRBD1 or TRBD2 (6 bases each). CDR3 length: 16 residues. Germline V gene lookup returns CDR1 MNHEY and CDR2 SMNVEV (reference sequence). The V end lost 1 base, the J end lost 4 bases, and 14 bases lay between the germline ends. The CDR3 is CASSLFRGPHYNEQFF. The CDR3 DNA follows: TGTGCCAGCAGTTTATTCCGGGGGCCTCATTACAATGAGCAGTTCTTC.

This chain uses TRBV6-6 with TRBJ2-2; 7 bases are a match to TRBD1. Germline V gene data show CDR1 as MNHNY and CDR2 as SVGAGI (reference sequence). The CDR3 is 14 residues long. Unmatched junction bases numbered 5, after V lost 7 bases and J lost 3 bases. CDR3 nucleotides: TGTGCCAGCAATGTGCAGGGGGACACCGGGGAGCTGTTTTTT. It specifies CASNVQGDTGELFF.

The genes are TRBV9 and TRBJ2-3; 10 bases map to TRBD2. The CDR3 runs 18 residues. V was pared by 3 bases and J by 4 bases, with 14 bases of the junction left unmatched. Germline V gene data show CDR1 as SGDLS and CDR2 as YYNGEE. The DNA of the CDR3 is TGTGCCAGCAGCGCTAATCTAGCGGGAGTAATTTCTGCAGATACGCAGTATTTT. As protein: CASSANLAGVISADTQYF.

The chain couples TRBV7-9 to TRBJ1-3, with D tentatively TRBD1 (5 bases). Germline V gene lookup returns CDR1 SEHNR and CDR2 FQNEAQ (reference sequence). V was cut by 5 bases and J by 3 bases, with 14 bases left in between. The CDR3 extends over 15 amino acids. The CDR3 loop reads CASSIPGGNGNTIYF. In nucleotides, the CDR3 is TGTGCCAGCAGCATCCCTGGGGGAAATGGAAACACCATATATTTT.

The V gene is TRBV18, the J gene TRBJ2-7, with D perhaps TRBD2 (7 bases). The V and J ends lost 1 base and 1 base respectively, with 20 bases between them. Germline CDR1 KGHSH, CDR2 LQKENI. The CDR3 covers 18 residues. The CDR3 nucleotides read TGTGCCAGCTCACCACTTGGTTTGCTGGCGGGGGCATCCTACGAGCAGTACTTC. It specifies CASSPLGLLAGASYEQYF.

The rearrangement links TRBV6-6 to TRBJ2-7; the D gene is possibly TRBD2 (5 bases). The germline V gene encodes CDR1 MNHNY and CDR2 SVGAGI (reference sequence). Between the trimmed V and J ends, which lost 5 bases and 3 bases, there was a span of 8 bases. The CDR3 has 12 amino acids. CDR3 sequence (DNA): TGTGCCAGCAGTCCCCGGGACTACGAGCAGTACTTC. The encoded protein is CASSPRDYEQYF.

V usage is TRBV11-1 and J usage is TRBJ2-1; TRBD2 agrees at 7 bases. This CDR3 is built from 13 residues. Germline lookup yields CDR1 SGHAT and CDR2 FQDESV (reference sequence). The V and J ends lost 0 bases and 10 bases, in that order; junction bases with no gene match: 3. The CDR3 reads CASSLAGAGEQFF. In DNA, the CDR3 is TGTGCCAGCAGCTTAGCGGGAGCGGGAGAGCAGTTCTTC.

Only one count was recorded for this clone. The chain joins TRBV7-9 to TRBJ1-2, with no clear D. CDR1 and CDR2 (germline): SEHNR, FQNEAQ (reference sequence). The CDR3 runs to 15 residues. V was trimmed by 3 bases and J by 2 bases, leaving 13 bases between them. The CDR3 is CASSLGISGNYGYTF. CDR3 DNA sequence: TGTGCCAGCAGCTTGGGAATTTCGGGAAACTATGGCTACACCTTC.

The chain is built from TRBV4-2 and TRBJ1-5; D uncertain. This CDR3 is built from 14 residues. V was cut by 4 bases and J by 3 bases, with 10 bases left in between. Germline V gene data show CDR1 as LGHNA and CDR2 as YNFKEQ. CDR3 nucleotides: TGTGCCAGCAGCCCGTTAGATGACAATCAGCCCCAGCATTTT. It translates to CASSPLDDNQPQHF.

The chain employs TRBV4-3 and TRBJ2-1, with 11 bases fitting TRBD2. With 1 base clipped from V and 9 bases from J, the junction kept 14 bases outside the gene matches. Germline-derived CDR1 and CDR2 are LGHNA and YSLEER. This CDR3 is 18 amino acids long. CDR3 amino acids: CASSQVSPIAGGPLEQFF. In DNA, the CDR3 is TGCGCCAGCAGCCAAGTTTCTCCTATAGCGGGGGGGCCTCTTGAGCAGTTCTTC.

The chain recombines TRBV6-6 with TRBJ1-5; D uncertain. V shed 7 bases and J shed 0 bases, with 10 bases lying between them. CDR3 length: 14 amino acids. The V gene's germline CDR1 is MNHNY and CDR2 SVGAGI (reference sequence). This CDR3 reads CASTLENSNQPQHF. In DNA form, the CDR3 reads TGTGCCAGCACCCTAGAGAATAGCAATCAGCCCCAGCATTTT.